The rows below give T cell receptor beta chains drawn from one sample of a study of cytomegalovirus exposure and HLA in healthy donors. Libraries were prepared by immunoSEQ multiplex PCR; TCRdb keeps only in-frame clonotypes and omits some of them. In the table there are approximately 110,000 clones, 77% of which are singletons. The specimen sequenced was PBMCs. The receptors derive from a woman in her thirties or forties in good health and CMV-seropositive. Each CDR3 is given with its conserved first and last residue. A D gene is named only where the DNA matches it firmly. Clone size appears in some rows only: once, few, many, or a class for an expanded clone.

size: .; length: 16; D: TRBD2; V: TRBV5-8; J: TRBJ2-3; CDR3: CASSLALAGVTDTQYF; DNA: TGTGCCAGCAGCTTGGCTTTAGCGGGAGTGACAGATACGCAGTATTTT
size: .; length: 16; D: TRBD1; V: TRBV28; J: TRBJ1-4; CDR3: CASTSFIRTGLVKLFF; DNA: TGTGCCAGCACCAGTTTTATCCGGACAGGACTGGTAAAACTGTTTTTT
size: .; length: 11; D: .; V: TRBV27; J: TRBJ2-1; CDR3: CASSFRDTLIF; DNA: TGTGCCAGCAGTTTCCGGGACACCCTAATCTTC
size: .; length: 16; D: TRBD2; V: TRBV29-1; J: TRBJ2-1; CDR3: CSVEGSGRSVYNEQFF; DNA: TGCAGCGTTGAAGGGAGCGGGAGATCGGTCTACAATGAGCAGTTCTTC
size: .; length: 13; D: .; V: TRBV5-1; J: TRBJ2-2; CDR3: CASSFFRAGELFF; DNA: TGCGCCAGCAGCTTTTTCAGGGCTGGGGAGCTGTTTTTT
size: .; length: 18; D: TRBD2; V: TRBV18; J: TRBJ2-3; CDR3: CASSPPILAGGRTDTQYF; DNA: TGTGCCAGCTCACCACCGATCCTAGCGGGAGGCCGCACAGATACGCAGTATTTT
size: .; length: 14; D: TRBD1; V: TRBV2; J: TRBJ1-2; CDR3: CASSGNRGNYGYTF; DNA: TGTGCCAGCAGTGGGAACAGGGGTAACTATGGCTACACCTTC
size: .; length: 16; D: .; V: TRBV28; J: TRBJ1-1; CDR3: CASSERTGGRATEAFF; DNA: TGTGCCAGCTCCGAGCGGACGGGGGGCCGAGCCACTGAAGCTTTCTTT
size: .; length: 11; D: TRBD1; V: TRBV30; J: TRBJ2-3; CDR3: CAWSVRDRMYF; DNA: TGTGCCTGGAGTGTCCGGGACAGGATGTATTTT
size: .; length: 15; D: TRBD1; V: TRBV7-9; J: TRBJ1-3; CDR3: CASSPTGVTGNTIYF; DNA: TGTGCCAGCAGTCCTACAGGGGTTACTGGAAACACCATATATTTT
size: once; length: 18; D: .; V: TRBV1; J: TRBJ1-1; CDR3: CTSSQVLVRNRGNTEAFF; DNA: TGCACCAGCAGCCAAGTTTTGGTTCGTAACAGGGGAAACACTGAAGCTTTCTTT
size: few; length: 18; D: TRBD1; V: TRBV30; J: TRBJ2-2; CDR3: CAWSPGTGIFENTGELFF; DNA: TGTGCCTGGAGTCCAGGGACAGGGATTTTCGAGAACACCGGGGAGCTGTTTTTT
size: .; length: 15; D: TRBD1; V: TRBV2; J: TRBJ2-3; CDR3: CASSVRDRGTDTQYF; DNA: TGTGCCAGCAGTGTCCGGGACAGGGGCACAGATACGCAGTATTTT
size: .; length: 15; D: .; V: TRBV4-1; J: TRBJ2-7; CDR3: CASSPAAAREGEQYF; DNA: TGCGCCAGCAGCCCCGCAGCCGCGAGGGAAGGAGAGCAGTACTTC
size: .; length: 17; D: TRBD2; V: TRBV27; J: TRBJ2-1; CDR3: CASSPLSVQREHNEQFF; DNA: TGTGCCAGCAGTCCGTTGAGCGTCCAGCGGGAGCACAATGAGCAGTTCTTC
size: .; length: 10; D: .; V: TRBV29-1; J: TRBJ1-2; CDR3: CSVDGDGYTF; DNA: TGCAGCGTTGATGGAGACGGCTACACCTTC
size: .; length: 13; D: .; V: TRBV7-8; J: TRBJ2-5; CDR3: CASSLEGQETQYF; DNA: TGTGCCAGCAGCTTAGAGGGGCAAGAGACCCAGTACTTC
size: .; length: 15; D: TRBD2; V: TRBV5-1; J: TRBJ2-7; CDR3: CASRPGGGRIYEQYF; DNA: TGCGCCAGCCGGCCGGGGGGAGGAAGGATCTACGAGCAGTACTTC
size: few; length: 13; D: TRBD1; V: TRBV11-1; J: TRBJ2-7; CDR3: CACSTGTGNEQYF; DNA: TGTGCCTGTAGTACCGGGACAGGGAACGAGCAGTACTTC
size: once; length: 16; D: TRBD2; V: TRBV11-2; J: TRBJ2-1; CDR3: CASSLEGTSVYNEQFF; DNA: TGTGCCAGCAGCTTAGAGGGGACTAGCGTCTACAATGAGCAGTTCTTC
size: .; length: 14; D: TRBD1; V: TRBV5-1; J: TRBJ1-4; CDR3: CASSAGQPNEKLFF; DNA: TGCGCCAGCAGCGCGGGACAGCCGAATGAAAAACTGTTTTTT
size: .; length: 15; D: TRBD2; V: TRBV15; J: TRBJ2-1; CDR3: CATSGESGSINEQFF; DNA: TGTGCCACCAGTGGGGAAAGCGGGAGTATCAATGAGCAGTTCTTC
size: .; length: 13; D: .; V: TRBV6-1; J: TRBJ2-1; CDR3: CATRGRNNNEQFF; DNA: TGTGCCACCCGAGGAAGGAACAACAATGAGCAGTTCTTC
size: .; length: 15; D: .; V: TRBV28; J: TRBJ2-1; CDR3: CASSLAQGSGNEQFF; DNA: TGTGCCAGCAGTTTGGCGCAGGGGTCTGGCAATGAGCAGTTCTTC
size: .; length: 13; D: TRBD2; V: TRBV4-1; J: TRBJ2-7; CDR3: CASSRPPGGEQYF; DNA: TGCGCCAGCAGCCGTCCCCCGGGAGGGGAGCAGTACTTC
size: .; length: 15; D: TRBD1; V: TRBV9; J: TRBJ1-2; CDR3: CASSPQTGTVYGYTF; DNA: TGTGCCAGCAGCCCACAAACCGGGACAGTCTATGGCTACACCTTC
size: .; length: 16; D: .; V: TRBV7-8; J: TRBJ2-3; CDR3: CASSLALGTSTDTQYF; DNA: TGTGCCAGCAGCTTAGCGTTAGGGACTAGCACAGATACGCAGTATTTT
size: .; length: 15; D: .; V: TRBV6-4; J: TRBJ2-1; CDR3: CASSAGAGVYNEQFF; DNA: TGTGCCAGCAGTGCAGGGGCGGGAGTCTACAATGAGCAGTTCTTC
size: .; length: 15; D: .; V: TRBV5-5; J: TRBJ2-5; CDR3: CASSALSGRGETQYF; DNA: TGTGCCAGCAGCGCCCTTTCCGGAAGGGGGGAGACCCAGTACTTC
size: .; length: 18; D: .; V: TRBV7-9; J: TRBJ2-3; CDR3: CASSLGEDLTSKTDTQYF; DNA: TGTGCCAGCAGCTTAGGGGAAGACTTGACTAGTAAAACAGATACGCAGTATTTT